Sequencing of this T cell receptor (beta chain) was carried out in a study of blood T cell repertoires in COVID-19. From germline, CDR1 is PRHDT and CDR2 FYEKMQ (reference sequence). V dropped 5 bases and J dropped 4; count of bases not matched to a gene: 7. The CDR3 loop spans 14 amino acids. Assay used: immunoSEQ multiplex PCR; TCRdb lists only in-frame clones, some missing. The profile covers 200,000 to 250,000 clones, with roughly 80% appearing a single time and 8.5% to 12% taken by the ten largest. The material sequenced was peripheral blood. This receptor was obtained from an elderly woman with acute or convalescent COVID-19. The rearrangement joins TRBV13 to TRBJ2-7, with TRBD2 matching 8 bases. In DNA form, the CDR3 reads TGTGCCAGCAGCCCAGCGGGAGTTGGGTACGAGCAGTACTTC. This encodes CASSPAGVGYEQYF.